This record looks at one T cell receptor beta chain sequence and its context. This table comes from immunoSEQ multiplex PCR, and its TCRdb copy is limited to in-frame clones, with some not included. The data hold some 21,000 clones, with more than 80% observed a single time. Germline V gene data show CDR1 as SGHKS and CDR2 as YYEKEE (reference sequence). The CDR3 is 15 amino acids. Trimming removed 1 base from V and 4 bases from J, with 14 bases in between. These data are taken from a study of control samples from healthy donors and cancer patients. This chain joins TRBV5-5 and TRBJ2-5, with D possibly being TRBD1 (5 bases). The source of this sequence is a man in his 60s with head and neck cancer. The sample comprised PBMCs. CDR3 bases: TGTGCCAGCAGCTTGTCATGGGGCGACGCAGAGACCCAGTACTTC. As protein: CASSLSWGDAETQYF.